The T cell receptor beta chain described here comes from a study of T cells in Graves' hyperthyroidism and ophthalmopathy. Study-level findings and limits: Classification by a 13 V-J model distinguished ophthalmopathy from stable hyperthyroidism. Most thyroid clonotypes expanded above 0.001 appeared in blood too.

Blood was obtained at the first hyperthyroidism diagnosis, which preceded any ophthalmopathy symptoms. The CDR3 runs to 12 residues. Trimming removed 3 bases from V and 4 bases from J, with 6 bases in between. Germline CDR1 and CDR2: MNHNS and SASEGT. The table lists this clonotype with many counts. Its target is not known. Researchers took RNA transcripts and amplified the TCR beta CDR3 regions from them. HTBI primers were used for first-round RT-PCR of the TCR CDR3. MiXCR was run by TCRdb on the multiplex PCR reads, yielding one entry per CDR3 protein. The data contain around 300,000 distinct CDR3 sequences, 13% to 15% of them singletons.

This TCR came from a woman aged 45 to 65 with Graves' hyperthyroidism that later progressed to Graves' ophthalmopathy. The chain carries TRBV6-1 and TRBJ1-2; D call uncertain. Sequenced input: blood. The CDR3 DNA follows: TGTGCCAGCAGTGAGCAGGTCTATGGCTACACCTTC. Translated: CASSEQVYGYTF.